This T cell receptor (beta chain) was sequenced in a study of response to subunit inactivated influenza vaccine. Overall study results and limits: Authors suggested that a seasonal influenza vaccination recruits few new T cells each time.

Comments on this clonotype: Its target is unknown.

TCRdb processed the RT-PCR reads anew with MiXCR; each CDR3 protein has one entry. The data contain hundreds of thousands of distinct CDR3 sequences, 25% of them singletons. The sequence derives from a man aged 50-59 years who received an inactivated influenza vaccine. The material sequenced was CD4+ T cells sorted from PBMCs, taken roughly 5 days after vaccination.

The CDR3, as DNA: TGCGCCAGCAGCCCCATCTCCTACAATGAGCAGTTCTTC. Translation: CASSPISYNEQFF. This chain connects TRBV5-1 to TRBJ2-1, with unresolved D. This CDR3 has 13 amino acids. The germline V gene encodes CDR1 SGHRS and CDR2 YFSETQ. V lost 4 bases and J lost 0, with 5 bases in between.